The next 6 T cell receptor beta chains were all read from a single sample in a study of brain T cells in children with intractable seizures. Sequencing used immunoSEQ multiplex PCR; TCRdb keeps in-frame clones, though not all of them. The data hold tens of thousands of clones, with around 91% observed a single time. Sequencing was performed on peripheral blood, taken at surgery. The source of these receptors is a girl aged 2-10 years with Rasmussen encephalitis and intractable seizures.

The DNA of the CDR3 is TGCAGTGCTAGTAGGAGTAGCACAGATACGCAGTATTTT. This sequence encodes CSASRSSTDTQYF. The V call is TRBV20-1, the J call TRBJ2-3, with D unresolved. V was pared by 3 bases and J by 0 bases, with 7 bases between. There are 13 residues in the CDR3. CDR1 is DFQATT and CDR2 is SNEGSKA in the germline V gene (reference sequence).

This chain uses TRBV3-1 (or the pseudogene TRBV3-2) with TRBJ2-7; D gene uncertain. The CDR3 has 14 residues. The germline V gene encodes CDR1 LGHDT and CDR2 YNNKEL (reference sequence). Trimming shortened V by 1 base and J by 3 bases, and 10 bases separated the two germline ends. The CDR3 nucleotides are TGTGCCAGCAGCCAAGGGCAGTCCCTCTACGAGCAGTACTTC. It translates to CASSQGQSLYEQYF.

The chain has TRBV2 and TRBJ1-6; TRBD1 aligns across 7 bases. This CDR3 spans 15 amino acids. Germline V gives CDR1 SNHLY, CDR2 FYNNEI. The trim removed 8 bases at V and 1 base at J, leaving 5 bases unmatched. CDR3 protein: CASGQGGSYNSPLHF. CDR3 sequence (DNA): TGTGCCAGCGGCCAGGGGGGATCCTATAATTCACCCCTCCACTTT.

Comments on this clone: Its ends do not fully match the called genes, so a read error is possible. The V call is TRBV27, the J call TRBJ1-2; D not resolved. The CDR3 covers 15 residues. Germline assignment: CDR1 MNHEY and CDR2 SMNVEV (reference sequence). The CDR3 DNA follows: TGTGCCAGCAGTTTCACGGAGGGCACGTACTACGGCTACACCTTC. Translated, it gives CASSFTEGTYYGYTF.

The V gene is TRBV28, the J gene TRBJ2-1; D is unresolved. The germline V gene has CDR1 MDHEN and CDR2 SYDVKM. V was pared by 3 bases and J by 0 bases, with 9 bases between. The CDR3 has 15 residues. The CDR3 protein is CASSFQSSSYNEQFF. CDR3 DNA sequence: TGTGCCAGCAGTTTCCAATCTAGCTCCTACAATGAGCAGTTCTTC.

The chain links TRBV5-1 to TRBJ2-1; D not certain. Trimming removed 4 bases from V and 5 bases from J, with 10 bases in between. Per germline, CDR1 SGHRS and CDR2 YFSETQ. The CDR3 covers 13 residues. CDR3 sequence (DNA): TGCGCCAGCAGCGGCAGAAGGAACAATGAGCAGTTCTTC. Its translation: CASSGRRNNEQFF.